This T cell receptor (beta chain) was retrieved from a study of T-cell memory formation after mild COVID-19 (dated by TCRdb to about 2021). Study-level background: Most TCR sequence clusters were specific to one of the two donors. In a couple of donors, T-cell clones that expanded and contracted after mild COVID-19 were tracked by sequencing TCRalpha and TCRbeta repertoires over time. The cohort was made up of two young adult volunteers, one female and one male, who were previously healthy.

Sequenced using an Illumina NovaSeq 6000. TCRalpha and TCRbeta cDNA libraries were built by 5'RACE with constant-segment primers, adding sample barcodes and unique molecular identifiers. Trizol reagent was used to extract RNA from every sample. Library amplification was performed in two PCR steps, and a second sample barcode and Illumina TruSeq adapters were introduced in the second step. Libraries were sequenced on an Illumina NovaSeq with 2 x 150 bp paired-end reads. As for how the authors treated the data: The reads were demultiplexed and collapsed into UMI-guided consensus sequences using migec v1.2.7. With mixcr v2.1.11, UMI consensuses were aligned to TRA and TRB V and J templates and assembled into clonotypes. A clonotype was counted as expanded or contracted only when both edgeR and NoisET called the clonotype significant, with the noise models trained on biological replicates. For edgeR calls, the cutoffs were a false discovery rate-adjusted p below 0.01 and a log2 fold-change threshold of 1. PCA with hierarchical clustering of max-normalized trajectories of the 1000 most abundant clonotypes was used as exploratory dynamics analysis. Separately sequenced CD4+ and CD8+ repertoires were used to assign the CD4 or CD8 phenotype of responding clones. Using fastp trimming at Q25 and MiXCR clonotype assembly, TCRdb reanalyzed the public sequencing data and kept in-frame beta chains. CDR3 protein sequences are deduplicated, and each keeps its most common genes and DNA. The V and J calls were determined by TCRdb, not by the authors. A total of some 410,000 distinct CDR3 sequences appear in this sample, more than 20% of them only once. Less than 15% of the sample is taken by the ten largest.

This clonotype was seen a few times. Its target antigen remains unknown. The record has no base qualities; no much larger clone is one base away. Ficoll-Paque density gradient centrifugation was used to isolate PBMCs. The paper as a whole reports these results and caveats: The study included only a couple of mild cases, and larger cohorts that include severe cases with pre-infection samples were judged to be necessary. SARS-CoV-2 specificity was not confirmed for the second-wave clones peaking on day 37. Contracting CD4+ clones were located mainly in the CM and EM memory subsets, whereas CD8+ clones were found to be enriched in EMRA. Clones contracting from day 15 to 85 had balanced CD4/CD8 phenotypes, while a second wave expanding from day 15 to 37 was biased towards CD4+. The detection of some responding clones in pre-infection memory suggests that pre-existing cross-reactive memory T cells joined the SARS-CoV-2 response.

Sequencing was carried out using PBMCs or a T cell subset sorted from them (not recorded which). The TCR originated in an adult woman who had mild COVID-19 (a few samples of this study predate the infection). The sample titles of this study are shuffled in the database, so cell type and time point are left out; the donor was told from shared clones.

The nucleotides are TGTGCCAGCAGCGACGGGACAGGGGCTGAGCAGTTCTTC. This yields the protein CASSDGTGAEQFF. In this chain, TRBV9 is recombined with TRBJ2-1; 10 middle bases align to TRBD1. The CDR3 measures 13 amino acids from cysteine to phenylalanine. Just CDR3 DNA is preserved here, 39 bases in frame from base 1. From the germline V gene, CDR1 is SGDLS and CDR2 is YYNGEE. Relative to germline, V is missing 3 bases and J is missing 9 bases, with 3 bases of the junction outside any gene match.